The entry that follows covers one TCR beta chain sequence. The antigen remains unidentified. Germline CDR1 KGHSH, CDR2 LQKENI. Trimming removed 5 bases from V and 2 bases from J; junction bases left unmatched: 10. The CDR3 runs 18 residues. This sample was included in a study of cytomegalovirus exposure and HLA in healthy donors. Points from the study as a whole: In vitro assays verified that three CMV-associated chains recognized CMV antigens specifically.

The PCR was carried out with 60 Vbeta primers and 13 Jbeta primers. Assay used: immunoSEQ multiplex PCR; TCRdb lists only in-frame clones, some missing. The sample holds about 74,000 clones. This chain links TRBV18 with TRBJ2-7, with TRBD2 matching over 15 bases. Sample: PBMCs. This TCR was sampled from a female donor in good health and CMV-seropositive. The CDR3 DNA reads TGTGCCAGCTCATCTAGCTATGGGACTAGCGGGGGGACCTACGAGCAGTACTTC. Amino acid sequence: CASSSSYGTSGGTYEQYF.